These T cell receptor beta chains were read from a single sample in a study of PD-1 blockade in classical Hodgkin lymphoma. This table comes from immunoSEQ multiplex PCR, and its TCRdb copy is limited to in-frame clones, with some not included. The data show roughly 9,100 clones, 74% seen once. The material was CD4+ T cells from blood, obtained at baseline. The receptors come from a human donor with classical Hodgkin lymphoma. CDR3s include the opening cysteine and the closing phenylalanine or tryptophan. Each record gives: J gene, clone size, V gene, D gene, CDR3 protein, CDR3 DNA. D genes are given only for firm matches. Only part of the rows carry a size: once, few, many, or a class if the clone is expanded.

TRBJ1-2 | - | TRBV4-2 | - | CASSQDRRGFYGYTF | TGTGCCAGCAGCCAAGACCGCAGAGGGTTCTATGGCTACACCTTC
TRBJ2-2 | few | TRBV6-1 | TRBD2 | CASIALLAGPGELFF | TGTGCCAGCATAGCTCTTCTAGCGGGACCAGGGGAGCTGTTTTTT
TRBJ1-2 | - | TRBV2 | - | CASSETENYGYTF | TGTGCCAGCAGTGAAACAGAGAACTATGGCTACACCTTC
TRBJ2-2 | - | TRBV5-1 | TRBD1 | CASSLGQGVGELFF | TGCGCCAGCAGCTTGGGACAGGGCGTCGGGGAGCTGTTTTTT
TRBJ1-1 | - | TRBV11-2 | - | CASSFDRSFQLGTEAFF | TGTGCCAGCAGCTTCGACAGGTCATTTCAGTTAGGCACTGAAGCTTTCTTT
TRBJ2-7 | - | TRBV7-9 | TRBD2 | CASSPPGSGSYEQYF | TGTGCCAGCAGCCCACCGGGTAGCGGGAGTTACGAGCAGTACTTC
TRBJ2-1 | few | TRBV5-1 | - | CASSFMTREEDEQFF | TGCGCCAGCAGCTTCATGACTAGAGAGGAGGATGAGCAGTTCTTC
TRBJ1-1 | - | TRBV5-1 | - | CASSRDLRNTEAFF | TGCGCCAGCAGCCGGGACCTCCGGAACACTGAAGCTTTCTTT
TRBJ2-5 | - | TRBV10-3 | TRBD2 | CAISDNSGRGPQETQYF | TGTGCCATCAGTGACAATAGCGGGAGGGGACCCCAAGAGACCCAGTACTTC
TRBJ1-1 | - | TRBV11-2 | TRBD1 | CASSSGQGAEAFF | TGTGCCAGCAGCTCGGGTCAGGGGGCTGAAGCTTTCTTT
TRBJ2-5 | few | TRBV18 | - | CASSPDLGGQETQYF | TGTGCCAGCTCACCTGACCTGGGGGGACAAGAGACCCAGTACTTC
TRBJ1-3 | - | TRBV6-1 | TRBD1 | CASSGTGGLSGNTIYF | TGTGCCAGCAGTGGAACAGGGGGTCTCTCTGGAAACACCATATATTTT
TRBJ1-5 | - | TRBV5-4 | TRBD1 | CASSGQGNQPQHF | TGTGCCAGCAGTGGACAGGGGAATCAGCCCCAGCATTTT
TRBJ1-1 | - | TRBV7-9 | - | CASSPMGGTEAFF | TGTGCCAGCAGCCCCATGGGAGGGACTGAAGCTTTCTTT
TRBJ2-7 | - | TRBV14 | - | CASSLPGLPYEQYF | TGTGCCAGCAGCCTTCCCGGGCTCCCCTACGAGCAGTACTTC
TRBJ2-1 | - | TRBV29-1 | - | CSVEYVANEQFF | TGCAGCGTTGAATACGTGGCAAATGAGCAGTTCTTC
TRBJ1-3 | - | TRBV7-2 | - | CASSLADEVTIYF | TGTGCCAGCAGCTTAGCGGACGAGGTCACCATATATTTT
TRBJ2-2 | - | TRBV19 | - | CASSIDQGGVTGELFF | TGTGCCAGTAGTATAGATCAAGGCGGGGTCACCGGGGAGCTGTTTTTT
TRBJ1-1 | - | TRBV4-1 | TRBD1 | CASRRPGQGGNTEAFF | TGCGCCAGCAGGCGACCGGGACAGGGGGGGAACACTGAAGCTTTCTTT
TRBJ2-7 | - | TRBV18 | TRBD1 | CASSTGTGNYEQYF | TGTGCCAGCTCAACCGGGACAGGGAACTACGAGCAGTACTTC
TRBJ1-1 | - | TRBV6-1 | - | CATEGVTEAFF | TGTGCCACCGAAGGGGTTACTGAAGCTTTCTTT
TRBJ1-2 | - | TRBV20-1 | - | CSASTDYGYTF | TGCAGTGCTAGTACAGATTATGGCTACACCTTC
TRBJ1-5 | medium-sized | TRBV6-1 | - | CASSETRYANQPQHF | TGTGCCAGCAGTGAAACCCGATACGCCAATCAGCCCCAGCATTTT
TRBJ1-1 | - | TRBV27 | - | CASSLPPGRTNTEAFF | TGTGCCAGCAGTCTCCCCCCCGGGCGGACGAACACTGAAGCTTTCTTT
TRBJ1-4 | - | TRBV4-1 | - | CASSRSGGALHNEKLFF | TGCGCCAGCAGTCGGAGTGGGGGGGCGTTACATAATGAAAAACTGTTTTTT
TRBJ2-1 | once | TRBV7-6 | - | CASSLARVNNEQFF | TGTGCCAGCAGCTTAGCTAGGGTTAACAATGAGCAGTTCTTC
TRBJ2-3 | - | TRBV19 | TRBD2 | CASSILAGDVTDTQYF | TGTGCCAGTAGTATCCTAGCGGGAGACGTGACAGATACGCAGTATTTT
TRBJ2-1 | - | TRBV7-2 | - | CASSLNAHEQFF | TGTGCCAGCAGCTTAAACGCCCATGAGCAGTTCTTC
TRBJ2-3 | - | TRBV28 | TRBD2 | CASSSSTKLADTDTQYF | TGTGCCAGCAGTTCTAGTACAAAACTAGCGGACACAGATACGCAGTATTTT
TRBJ1-1 | - | TRBV5-1 | TRBD1 | CASSLGQEGTEAFF | TGCGCCAGCAGCTTAGGACAGGAGGGCACTGAAGCTTTCTTT
TRBJ2-5 | - | TRBV5-1 | TRBD2 | CASSSGDSGIQTQYF | TGCGCCAGCAGCTCTGGCGATAGCGGGATTCAGACCCAGTACTTC
TRBJ2-7 | - | TRBV13 | TRBD1 | CASSRARGSYEQYF | TGTGCCAGCAGCCGGGCCAGGGGGTCCTACGAGCAGTACTTC
TRBJ1-1 | few | TRBV16 | - | CASREDQYTEAFF | TGTGCCAGCAGGGAAGACCAGTACACTGAAGCTTTCTTT
TRBJ2-5 | - | TRBV18 | - | CASSPLQETQYF | TGTGCCAGCTCACCCCTCCAAGAGACCCAGTACTTC
TRBJ1-1 | - | TRBV28 | - | CASSLSGNTEAFF | TGTGCCAGCAGTTTATCTGGGAACACTGAAGCTTTCTTT
TRBJ1-5 | - | TRBV4-1 | - | CASSLTGSSSNQPQHF | TGCGCCAGCAGCCTTACAGGGAGTAGCAGCAATCAGCCCCAGCATTTT
TRBJ2-1 | few | TRBV7-9 | TRBD2 | CASSALAGDGNEQFF | TGTGCCAGCAGCGCGTTAGCGGGAGACGGCAATGAGCAGTTCTTC
TRBJ1-4 | - | TRBV28 | - | CASTPGRGGDATNEKLFF | TGTGCCAGCACCCCCGGCCGGGGCGGGGACGCAACTAATGAAAAACTGTTTTTT
TRBJ1-3 | - | TRBV6-6 | - | CASTRSSGNTIYF | TGTGCCAGCACTAGGAGCTCTGGAAACACCATATATTTT
TRBJ2-5 | - | TRBV5-4 | TRBD2 | CASSPYQREVGQGETQYF | TGTGCCAGCAGTCCATACCAGCGGGAGGTGGGTCAGGGAGAGACCCAGTACTTC
TRBJ1-4 | once | TRBV4-1 | TRBD1 | CASSQDRTGGTNEKLFF | TGCGCCAGCAGCCAAGATCGGACAGGCGGAACTAATGAAAAACTGTTTTTT
TRBJ2-3 | - | TRBV5-1 | - | CASSLGSARSTDTQYF | TGCGCCAGCAGCTTGGGCTCAGCGAGGAGCACAGATACGCAGTATTTT
TRBJ2-1 | - | TRBV6-1 | - | CASFTRVLYNEQFF | TGTGCCAGCTTTACTAGGGTCCTCTACAATGAGCAGTTCTTC
TRBJ1-2 | - | TRBV5-8 | TRBD1 | CASSVNRGFEASYGYTF | TGTGCCAGCAGCGTAAACAGGGGATTTGAGGCAAGCTATGGCTACACCTTC
TRBJ1-1 | - | TRBV5-1 | - | CASSLTTTNTEAFF | TGCGCCAGCAGCTTGACGACTACGAACACTGAAGCTTTCTTT
TRBJ2-7 | few | TRBV28 | TRBD2 | CASSQMTSVYEQYF | TGTGCCAGCAGTCAGATGACTAGCGTCTACGAGCAGTACTTC
TRBJ1-3 | - | TRBV5-1 | - | CASSLAAGNTIYF | TGCGCCAGCAGCTTGGCAGCTGGAAACACCATATATTTT